This T cell receptor (beta chain) was identified during a study of Ad26.COV2.S vaccination and SARS-CoV-2 variants. Looking at the study overall: The study gave Ad26.COV2.S intramuscularly, once or twice 56 days apart.

Treatment specified: 15 to 20 received Ad26.COV2.S at low or high dose, single or two shots; about 5 received placebo; per-sample allocation not given. Repertoires come from day 63 after the first vaccine or placebo injection. Donor was an adult aged 18-55 years in Boston. Using immunoSEQ multiplex PCR, the repertoire was profiled, and TCRdb retains in-frame clones only, with some absent. The sample records a few hundred thousand clones, roughly 90% being singletons. The CDR3 has 14 amino acids. Germline V gives CDR1 LGHNA, CDR2 YSLEER. V was clipped by 5 bases and J by 7 bases; unmatched bases: 5. The clonotype was recovered from a person aged 18-65 years who received the Ad26.COV2.S COVID-19 vaccine or a placebo. Sequenced here: peripheral blood, sampled in a trial of Ad26.COV2.S vaccine versus placebo. The V and J genes are TRBV4-3 and TRBJ2-2; 9 nucleotides match TRBD1. CDR3 in DNA: TGCGCCAGCAGCGCGGGACAGGGAGTCGGGGAGCTGTTTTTT. This gives the protein CASSAGQGVGELFF.